What follows describes a single T cell receptor beta chain. This clonotype was found a few times. Its cognate antigen has yet to be identified. Per-base quality was not reported, and no clone a single base away is much larger than it. Synthesis of TCR cDNA relied on 5'RACE template switching, a step that introduced a universal primer site along with unique molecular identifiers. Priming for cDNA synthesis came from both the TCR alpha and TCR beta constant segments. Library amplification involved two PCR steps, and the second step added sample barcodes and sequencing adapters. Sequencing of the libraries was done on either Illumina HiSeq 2500 (2x100 bp) or NovaSeq (2x150 bp). In the paper's pipeline: Reads were demultiplexed and collapsed into UMI consensus sequences with MIGEC, and V(D)J alignment was performed with MiXCR. Vaccine-responding clonotypes were identified with edgeR using replicate PBMC samples, with FDR below 0.01 and a log2 fold change above 5 up to day 15 being required. CD4 or CD8 identity was assigned to each bulk clonotype according to whether the clonotype was present at higher abundance in the sequenced CD4 repertoire or the sequenced CD8 repertoire. TCRdb reran the public reads through fastp at Q25 and MiXCR, keeping productive beta chains. Records with the same CDR3 protein are collapsed into one entry carrying the most frequent genes and DNA. The V and J calls here are based on TCRdb, not the publication. In this sample the table shows hundreds of thousands of distinct CDR3 sequences, 20% to 25% of which occur a single time. Jointly, the top ten make up about a sixth of the sample.

This sample's treatment or condition label indicates: live attenuated yellow fever vaccine strain. At every blood-draw timepoint, two biological replicates of bulk PBMCs were collected. A standard Ficoll-Paque protocol was used to isolate PBMCs from peripheral blood. RNA was extracted with TriZol from bulk PBMCs, CD4 and CD8 fractions, and dextramer-positive and dextramer-negative fractions. This specimen comes from a study of T cells after yellow fever vaccination (dated by TCRdb to between 2017 and 2020). Broadly, across the study: The SMART-Seq v4 Ultra Low Input RNA kit was used to prepare libraries from fractions with low cell numbers. The cohort comprised two healthy male donors, one aged 18 to 30 and one aged 30 to 40 years. Blood was collected at multiple timepoints before and after primary and secondary immunization, and bulk PBMC replicates and cell subsets were isolated. To follow T-cell clones before and after both primary and booster YFV17D yellow fever vaccination, bulk TCR alpha and beta repertoires underwent longitudinal sequencing. The paper's findings and limits, for the study overall: After the booster, most of the clones that had expanded following primary vaccination were detected again (96% of CD4 and 80% to 90% of CD8), which suggests that memory was broadly maintained. Computational filtering was needed because FACS-sorted repertoires could contain abundant contaminating clonotypes from the bulk population. The study included only two donors, which limits how far the findings can be generalized. A small share of clonotypes was detected in both CD4 and CD8 compartments, with the overlap likely arising from convergent recombination. Compared with the primary T-cell response, the secondary T-cell response was weaker but faster, peaking on day 5 rather than day 15.

V ends up 6 bases short and J 7 bases short, with an unmatched junction base count of 19. The germline V gene specifies MNHEY as CDR1 and SVGAGI as CDR2. Including cysteine and phenylalanine, the CDR3 has 18 amino acids. The sequence is cut down to CDR3 DNA, 54 bases in frame from base 1. The clonotype was recovered from a man aged 18 to 29 who received the YFV17D yellow fever vaccine. Rearrangement joined TRBV6-5 to TRBJ2-1; TRBD2 lines up with 9 middle nucleotides. The sequences come from PBMCs, collected approximately 22 days after the first yellow fever vaccination. The DNA sequence reads TGTGCCAGCAGCCCGATTGGGGGGCGGGGGGGCTTGGGAAATGAGCAGTTCTTC. It codes for CASSPIGGRGGLGNEQFF.